This TCR beta chain derives from a study of shared clonotypes between healthy human individuals. Profiled with immunoSEQ multiplex PCR; TCRdb holds only in-frame clones, not every one. Of about 1.4 million clones in the sample, roughly 95% were seen once. Per the germline V gene, CDR1 is SGHNT and CDR2 is YYREEE (reference sequence). Trimming at V came to 4 bases and at J to 12 bases, leaving 13 bases not matched to a gene. This CDR3 spans 15 amino acids. Material for sequencing was naive CD4+ T cells sorted from blood. The subset here: CD45RA+ positively selected. The rearrangement joins TRBV5-4 to TRBJ1-6; 7 bases are shared with TRBD1. This TCR came from a man younger than 45 in good health. The CDR3 DNA follows: TGTGCCAGCAGCCCTAGGCGGGACAGCTTGATACCCCTCCACTTT. Protein product: CASSPRRDSLIPLHF.